The 10 T cell receptor beta chains below come from one sample, sequenced in a study of T cell repertoires in cytomegalovirus infection. Each CDR3 protein gets one entry after TCRdb re-called the reads with MiXCR. The profile shows about 900,000 distinct CDR3 sequences, roughly 31% of them singletons. These receptors lack a known antigen. Sample: cultured CD8+ T cells from PBMCs, taken from culture after CMV antigen stimulation. The receptors here all came from a human donor in good health (CMV status not recorded). Some clones in this sample may be carry-over from other donors' samples.

The chain employs TRBV7-9 and TRBJ1-2, with unresolved D. The CDR3 sequence is 13 residues long. The germline CDR1 and CDR2 sequences are SEHNR and FQNEAQ (reference sequence). With 3 bases removed from V and 4 bases from J, the gap between germline ends came to 9 bases. CDR3 sequence reads: CASSFAGFYGYTF. The CDR3 DNA follows: TGTGCCAGCAGCTTTGCGGGGTTCTATGGCTACACCTTC.

This clonotype was seen a few times. The rearrangement links TRBV6-6 to TRBJ2-2, with D perhaps given as TRBD1 or TRBD2 (6 bases each). The CDR3 runs to 15 residues. V was clipped by 6 bases and J by 4 bases, with 15 bases between them. Germline loops: CDR1 MNHNY, CDR2 SVGAGI (reference sequence). The CDR3 region has the DNA TGTGCCAGCAGGGAAACAAGGGGGGCCACCGGGGAGCTGTTTTTT. Translated, it gives CASRETRGATGELFF.

There are a few counts of this clonotype. This chain links TRBV9 with TRBJ1-1; D unclear. Germline V lookup: CDR1 SGDLS, CDR2 YYNGEE. This CDR3 spans 14 amino acids. V was trimmed by 0 bases and J by 4 bases, leaving 10 bases between them. The CDR3 spells CASSVELESTEAFF. CDR3 nucleotide sequence: TGTGCCAGCAGCGTAGAACTGGAGAGCACTGAAGCTTTCTTT.

The V gene is TRBV6-5, the J gene TRBJ1-4; possibly TRBD1 for D (6 bases). Germline assignment: CDR1 MNHEY and CDR2 SVGAGI. This CDR3 comprises 13 residues. The V end lost 2 bases, the J end lost 7 bases, and 8 bases lay between the germline ends. Here the CDR3 DNA reads TGTGCCAGCAGTTACAGGGGGGGTGAAAAACTGTTTTTT. This gives the protein CASSYRGGEKLFF.

This clonotype appeared a few times. A junction boundary mismatches the germline segment, possibly from a read error. The chain links TRBV27 to TRBJ2-5; 10 bases fit TRBD2. Germline V gives CDR1 MNHEY, CDR2 SMNVEV (reference sequence). The CDR3 is 15 residues long. The DNA for the CDR3 is TGTGCCAGCAGTCGGCTAGCGGGGGACCAAGATACCCAGTACTTC. As protein: CASSRLAGDQDTQYF.

This clonotype was counted between two and nine times. V usage is TRBV12-3 or TRBV12-4 and J usage is TRBJ1-2; possible D gene TRBD1, 5 bases. V was trimmed by 8 bases and J by 4 bases, leaving 17 bases between them. The CDR3 is made up of 14 amino acids. CDR3 in DNA: TGTGCCAGCCTCTACTCCGGACAAGCCTATGGCTACACCTTC. Translating it yields CASLYSGQAYGYTF.

V and J are TRBV25-1 and TRBJ1-1; 8 bases map to TRBD1. This CDR3 has 16 residues. The V and J ends lost 4 bases and 0 bases, in that order; junction bases with no gene match: 7. Germline V gene lookup returns CDR1 MGHDK and CDR2 SYGVNS. This chain's CDR3 is CASSGQGADVNTEAFF. For the CDR3, the DNA is TGTGCCAGCAGTGGTCAGGGGGCAGATGTGAACACTGAAGCTTTCTTT.

This sequence joins TRBV27 and TRBJ2-7, with a tentative D call TRBD1 (6 bases). The V gene lost 7 bases and the J gene lost 0 bases, with 10 bases spanning the gap. This CDR3 region has 13 residues. CDR1 is MNHEY, CDR2 SMNVEV, per germline (reference sequence). CDR3 region: CASKKGGSYEQYF. Here the CDR3 DNA reads TGTGCCAGCAAAAAAGGGGGCTCCTACGAGCAGTACTTC.

This clonotype was seen a few times. The gene calls are TRBV19 and TRBJ1-1, with TRBD1 as a possible D gene (5 bases). CDR1 and CDR2 from the germline V gene are LNHDA and SQIVND (reference sequence). The CDR3 covers 14 residues. Trimming shortened V by 4 bases and J by 2 bases, and 11 bases separated the two germline ends. The CDR3 reads CASSTLRGNTEAFF. In nucleotides, the CDR3 is TGTGCCAGTAGTACCCTTAGGGGAAACACTGAAGCTTTCTTT.

This chain joins TRBV5-6 and TRBJ1-2; no clear D. The CDR3 runs 14 residues. V lost 0 bases and J lost 3, with 9 bases in between. Germline lookup yields CDR1 SGHDT and CDR2 YYEEEE. CDR3 bases: TGTGCCAGCAGCTTGGAGCCGGCCCACTATGGCTACACCTTC. Amino acid sequence: CASSLEPAHYGYTF.